The next 16 T cell receptor beta chains were all read from a single sample in a study of blood T cell repertoires in COVID-19. Clones were read by immunoSEQ multiplex PCR, and TCRdb kept only the in-frame ones, dropping some. The sample has about 15,000 clones, about 86% seen once. The sample taken for sequencing was peripheral blood. Receptors originate from a human donor in a cohort sampled during active COVID-19.

The chain employs TRBV5-1 and TRBJ1-6; D is uncertain. Trimming took off 2 bases at V and 6 bases at J, with 21 bases between the two ends. Germline CDR1 is SGHRS and CDR2 is YFSETQ. The CDR3 is 18 residues long. Written as DNA, the CDR3 is TGCGCCAGCAGCTTTAGTGGCCCAGGCGAAACATTTAATTCACCCCTCCACTTT. Translated, it gives CASSFSGPGETFNSPLHF.

A few counts support this clone. The chain uses TRBV11-3 and TRBJ2-2; possible D gene TRBD1, 5 bases. V shed 2 bases and J shed 3 bases, with 7 bases lying between them. Germline CDR1 reads SGHNT; CDR2 reads YENEEA. This CDR3 has 14 amino acids. This CDR3 reads CASSLQGYTGELFF. The DNA of the CDR3 is TGTGCCAGCAGCTTACAGGGTTACACCGGGGAGCTGTTTTTT.

The chain uses TRBV24-1 and TRBJ2-1, with TRBD2 identical over 9 bases. This CDR3 is built from 14 residues. J was trimmed by 10 bases and V by 3 bases; bases with no gene match: 6. Germline lookup yields CDR1 KGHDR and CDR2 SFDVKD. CDR3 region: CATSDRTSVWEQFF. DNA for the CDR3: TGTGCCACCAGTGATCGGACTAGCGTATGGGAGCAGTTCTTC.

The genes are TRBV19 and TRBJ2-1, with TRBD1 identical over 9 bases. This CDR3 has 13 residues. The germline V gene encodes CDR1 LNHDA and CDR2 SQIVND (reference sequence). Trimming cost V 6 bases and J 10 bases; bases outside gene matches: 7. For the CDR3, the DNA is TGTGCCAGTAGCCTACAGGGGGCGAGGGAGCAGTTCTTC. Its protein is CASSLQGAREQFF.

The chain combines TRBV18 with TRBJ1-2, with 9 nucleotides matching TRBD1. This CDR3 contains 17 residues. CDR1 is KGHSH and CDR2 is LQKENI in the germline V gene. The trim removed 5 bases at V and 0 bases at J, leaving 10 bases unmatched. DNA for the CDR3: TGTGCCAGCTCAACAGGGACAGGGCAGTTAGCTAACTATGGCTACACCTTC. This codes for CASSTGTGQLANYGYTF.

This clone showed up just once. The chain recombines TRBV7-9 with TRBJ1-2; 10 positions agree with TRBD1. Germline assignment: CDR1 SEHNR and CDR2 FQNEAQ (reference sequence). The CDR3 length is 15 residues. With 5 bases clipped from V and 5 bases from J, the junction kept 8 bases outside the gene matches. CDR3 loop: CASSTRQGALYGYTF. CDR3 DNA: TGTGCCAGCAGCACTCGACAGGGGGCTCTATATGGCTACACCTTC.

V is TRBV4-3 and J is TRBJ1-6; 7 nucleotides match TRBD1. The V segment lost 0 bases and the J segment 7 bases; nucleotides outside the gene matches: 9. CDR1 and CDR2 (germline): LGHNA, YSLEER. The CDR3 length is 17 residues. CDR3 amino acids: CASSQDLSDRWNSPLHF. The CDR3 nucleotides are TGCGCCAGCAGCCAAGACCTCTCGGACAGGTGGAATTCACCCCTCCACTTT.

The genes are TRBV2 and TRBJ2-7; D is possibly TRBD1 (5 bases). Germline CDR1 and CDR2: SNHLY and FYNNEI. The CDR3 covers 15 residues. Deletions cut 7 bases from V and 1 base from J, with 17 bases between. CDR3 in DNA: TGTGCCAGCAAGTACAGGACAAAAACGTCCTACGAGCAGTACTTC. Protein: CASKYRTKTSYEQYF.

This clone was detected only once. V gene TRBV7-9 combines with J gene TRBJ2-2; the match to TRBD2 covers 7 bases. The CDR3 has 17 residues. CDR1 SEHNR and CDR2 FQNEAQ come from the germline V gene (reference sequence). Trimming took 7 bases from V and 4 from J; bases not matched to a gene: 15. The CDR3 region has the DNA TGTGCCAGCACCCCCCGGGACTACGCAGCGGGCACCGGGGAGCTGTTTTTT. Translation gives CASTPRDYAAGTGELFF.

V usage is TRBV14 and J usage is TRBJ2-5, with TRBD1 identical over 8 bases. J was trimmed by 1 base and V by 3 bases; bases with no gene match: 22. The CDR3 loop spans 21 amino acids. Germline V gives CDR1 SGHDN, CDR2 FVKESK. Written as DNA, the CDR3 is TGTGCCAGCAGCCAGTCAAGGGGAAGGACAGGGACCAGTTGGGGCCAAGAGACCCAGTACTTC. It yields the protein CASSQSRGRTGTSWGQETQYF.

V is TRBV19 and J is TRBJ1-2, with 9 nucleotides matching TRBD1. The J segment lost 5 bases and the V segment lost 9 bases, leaving 4 bases of the junction unmatched. Germline lookup yields CDR1 LNHDA and CDR2 SQIVND (reference sequence). The CDR3 is made up of 12 amino acids. The DNA for the CDR3 is TGTGCCAGCAGTGGACAGGGGTATGGCTACACCTTC. This codes for CASSGQGYGYTF.

CDR3 DNA: TGTGCCAGCAGTTACACAGGGTCCCGGGGGGTGACCCAGTACTTC. This gives the protein CASSYTGSRGVTQYF. This chain links TRBV6-6 with TRBJ2-5; TRBD2 might be the D (7 bases). The CDR3 sequence is 15 residues long. V was shortened by 2 bases and J by 7 bases, with 17 bases between the two germline ends. Per the germline V gene, CDR1 is MNHNY and CDR2 is SVGAGI (reference sequence).

This chain's CDR3 is CASSPTKNTEAFF. The CDR3 region has the DNA TGTGCCAGCAGCCCAACTAAGAACACTGAAGCTTTCTTT. The V gene is TRBV11-3, the J gene TRBJ1-1; D remains ambiguous. V was trimmed by 5 bases and J by 1 base, leaving 8 bases between them. Germline CDR1 is SGHNT and CDR2 is YENEEA. This CDR3 is 13 amino acids long.

This clone was picked up one time. The chain has TRBV5-6 and TRBJ1-2; the D gene is possibly TRBD1 (5 bases). This CDR3 has 13 residues. Germline CDR1 reads SGHDT; CDR2 reads YYEEEE. Trimming shortened V by 6 bases and J by 5 bases, and 14 bases separated the two germline ends. The CDR3 sequence: CASTTFRQYGYTF. In nucleotides, the CDR3 is TGTGCCAGCACCACCTTTAGACAGTATGGCTACACCTTC.

CDR3 sequence (DNA): TGTGCCAGCAGTTGGGCAGGGGCCACTGAAGCTTTCTTT. Encoded protein: CASSWAGATEAFF. The rearrangement uses TRBV12-3 or TRBV12-4 and TRBJ1-1, with D maybe TRBD1 (6 bases). The CDR3 extends over 13 amino acids. Trimming took off 4 bases at V and 4 bases at J, with 10 bases between the two ends.

V usage is TRBV9 and J usage is TRBJ2-7, with 13 nucleotides matching TRBD2. With 4 bases clipped from V and 4 bases from J, the junction kept 2 bases outside the gene matches. The V gene's germline CDR1 is SGDLS and CDR2 YYNGEE. The CDR3 loop spans 14 amino acids. The CDR3 DNA sequence: TGTGCCAGCAGCCGGACTAGCGGGAGTTACGAGCAGTACTTC. Translated, it gives CASSRTSGSYEQYF.